The next 19 T cell receptor beta chains were all read from a single sample in a study of TIL therapy for anti-PD-1-resistant metastatic lung cancer. The libraries were made with immunoSEQ v3. Produced via immunoSEQ multiplex PCR; TCRdb's table is partial and in-frame only. The sample has 50,000 to 70,000 clones, approximately 78% seen once. Stated time point: pre-treatment sample, taken before nivolumab and TIL therapy. The sequencing here drew on blood, taken at baseline. These receptors all come from a person between 30 and 79 years old with non-small cell lung cancer.

The chain is built from TRBV27 and TRBJ1-1; 8 bases line up with TRBD1. The CDR3 is 15 amino acids. V dropped 3 bases and J dropped 5; count of bases not matched to a gene: 8. Germline CDR1 reads MNHEY; CDR2 reads SMNVEV (reference sequence). The CDR3 nucleotides read TGTGCCAGCAGTTTTTCGGTACAGGGGGAGACTGAAGCTTTCTTT. Protein sequence: CASSFSVQGETEAFF.

This clone rates as medium-sized. CDR3 protein: CASSYSTSGDEQYF. DNA for the CDR3: TGTGCCAGCAGTTACTCGACTTCCGGGGACGAGCAGTACTTC. The V call is TRBV6-2 or TRBV6-3, the J call TRBJ2-7, with a weak D call TRBD2 (5 bases). V lost 0 bases, J lost 5 bases, and 11 bases lay in between. Germline CDR1 reads MNHEY; CDR2 reads SVGEGT. This CDR3 spans 14 amino acids.

The V call is TRBV7-7, the J call TRBJ2-5; 15 nucleotides agree with TRBD2. After removal of 0 bases from V and 5 bases from J, the junction contained 7 bases not matched to a gene. CDR3 length: 18 residues. Germline CDR1 SSHAT, CDR2 FNYEAQ (reference sequence). The CDR3 DNA reads as TGTGCCAGCAGCTTAGCCCCTGGACTAGCGGGGGGGTGGGAGACCCAGTACTTC. Its translation: CASSLAPGLAGGWETQYF.

This clone has a single count. The rearrangement links TRBV11-2 to TRBJ2-1, with no clear D. Trimming stripped 1 base from V and 8 bases from J, with 9 bases between. The V gene's germline CDR1 is SGHAT and CDR2 FQNNGV. The CDR3 covers 13 residues. CDR3 sequence: CASSLGPIDEQFF. The CDR3 DNA sequence: TGTGCCAGCAGCTTAGGCCCGATTGATGAGCAGTTCTTC.

V gene TRBV12-3 or TRBV12-4 combines with J gene TRBJ1-1; TRBD1 aligns across 10 bases. The V and J ends lost 7 bases and 5 bases, in that order; junction bases with no gene match: 4. This CDR3 is 13 amino acids long. CDR3 amino acids: CASTDRGLTEAFF. As DNA, the CDR3 is TGTGCCAGCACCGACAGGGGGCTTACTGAAGCTTTCTTT.

This sequence joins TRBV5-1 and TRBJ2-2; D is unclear. The CDR3 is 14 amino acids. The ends were cut back, 3 bases at V and 2 bases at J, with 8 bases in the middle. Germline loops: CDR1 SGHRS, CDR2 YFSETQ. CDR3 residues: CASSSGSNTGELFF. The CDR3 nucleotides are TGCGCCAGCAGCTCTGGCAGCAACACCGGGGAGCTGTTTTTT.

This clone occurred a few times. The chain uses TRBV28 and TRBJ1-5, with D possibly being TRBD1 (6 bases). CDR1 is MDHEN, CDR2 SYDVKM, per germline. The CDR3 is 15 amino acids. Trimming shortened V by 5 bases and J by 7 bases, and 18 bases separated the two germline ends. As DNA, the CDR3 is TGTGCCAGCAGTGGGACGGCAGGGGCGAGGCAGCCCCAGCATTTT. Protein sequence: CASSGTAGARQPQHF.

V usage is TRBV29-1 and J usage is TRBJ1-2; D gene uncertain. V was shortened by 4 bases and J by 2 bases, with 8 bases between the two germline ends. The CDR3 contains 12 residues. From germline, CDR1 is SQVTM and CDR2 ANQGSEA. The CDR3 loop is CSVGFQNYGYTF. The CDR3 nucleotides read TGCAGCGTTGGTTTTCAGAACTATGGCTACACCTTC.

V usage is TRBV30 and J usage is TRBJ2-5, with D unresolved. V dropped 0 bases and J dropped 9 bases, with 11 bases sitting between them. CDR3 length equals 12 residues. In germline, CDR1 is GTSNPN, CDR2 SVGIG (reference sequence). CDR3 amino acids: CAWSVRMPAQYF. DNA for the CDR3: TGTGCCTGGAGTGTACGAATGCCGGCCCAGTACTTC. Full variable domain (remainder filled in from reference TRBV30 and TRBJ2-5): SQTIHQWPATLVQPVGSPLSLECTVEGTSNPNLYWYRQAAGRGLQLLFYSVGIGQISSEVPQNLSASRPQDRQFILSSKKLLLSDSGFYLCAWSVRMPAQYFGPGTRLLVL.

V usage is TRBV11-3 and J usage is TRBJ1-1; D uncertain. Germline V gene sequence: CDR1 SGHNT, CDR2 YENEEA. CDR3 size: 14 residues. Trimming left V 0 bases short and J 5 bases short, with 10 bases between. This chain's CDR3 is CASSLDRGYTEAFF. CDR3 bases: TGTGCCAGCAGCTTAGATCGAGGTTATACTGAAGCTTTCTTT.

The rearrangement joins TRBV28 to TRBJ1-2; no definite D call. Deletions cut 2 bases from V and 5 bases from J, with 9 bases between. The germline V gene has CDR1 MDHEN and CDR2 SYDVKM. CDR3 length: 13 residues. CDR3: CASSLLVGYGYTF. Written as DNA, the CDR3 is TGTGCCAGCAGTTTACTTGTAGGGTATGGCTACACCTTC.

The rearrangement joins TRBV6-5 to TRBJ1-5, with TRBD1 matching 9 bases. CDR1 MNHEY and CDR2 SVGAGI come from the germline V gene. V was clipped by 6 bases and J by 4 bases; unmatched bases: 4. This CDR3 spans 14 amino acids. CDR3 loop: CASRPGTGNQPQHF. CDR3 sequence (DNA): TGTGCCAGCAGACCCGGGACAGGGAATCAGCCCCAGCATTTT.

V and J are TRBV3-1 (or the pseudogene TRBV3-2) and TRBJ1-3; D unclear. Germline values: CDR1 LGHDT, CDR2 YNNKEL (reference sequence). This CDR3 is 14 amino acids long. The V gene lost 4 bases and the J gene lost 0 bases, with 7 bases spanning the gap. This CDR3 is CASSRDISGNTIYF. The CDR3 DNA sequence: TGTGCCAGCAGCCGAGACATCTCTGGAAACACCATATATTTT.

J is TRBJ2-2 and V is TRBV4-1, with TRBD1 identical over 7 bases. The junction had 9 bases not matched to a gene; V was cut back by 8 bases and J by 6 bases. The CDR3 spans 14 residues. Germline assignment: CDR1 MGHRA and CDR2 YSYEKL. The CDR3 DNA sequence: TGCGCCAGCGGCCTGACAGGGCCCCCCGGGGAGCTGTTTTTT. It yields the protein CASGLTGPPGELFF.

The V gene is TRBV13, the J gene TRBJ2-2; TRBD2 matches 10 bases. The CDR3 has 15 amino acids. V lost 2 bases to trimming and J lost 5 bases; unmatched junction nucleotides: 2. Germline loops: CDR1 PRHDT, CDR2 FYEKMQ (reference sequence). The DNA of the CDR3 is TGTGCCAGCAGCTTACTAGCGGGAGAGACCGGGGAGCTGTTTTTT. As protein: CASSLLAGETGELFF. The full variable domain, its missing parts supplied by reference TRBV13 and TRBJ2-2, is AAGVIQSPRHLIKEKRETATLKCYPIPRHDTVYWYQQGPGQDPQFLISFYEKMQSDKGSIPDRFSAQQFSDYHSELNMSSLELGDSALYFCASSLLAGETGELFFGEGSRLTVL.

In its sample, this clone was seen once. The V and J genes are TRBV28 and TRBJ2-1; 7 nucleotides agree with TRBD2. V trimming: 3 bases; J trimming: 9 bases; junction bases outside the gene matches: 14. The germline V gene encodes CDR1 MDHEN and CDR2 SYDVKM. The CDR3 extends over 16 amino acids. CDR3 DNA sequence: TGTGCCAGCAGTTTTCCTGGGGGACTAAGTCACGGTGAGCAGTTCTTC. It yields the protein CASSFPGGLSHGEQFF.

The rearrangement links TRBV7-9 to TRBJ1-1; 9 bases match TRBD1. The CDR3 runs 13 residues. CDR1 and CDR2 (germline): SEHNR, FQNEAQ (reference sequence). V was clipped by 5 bases and J by 4 bases; unmatched bases: 2. CDR3 loop: CASSMTGGTEAFF. Written as DNA, the CDR3 is TGTGCCAGCAGCATGACAGGGGGCACTGAAGCTTTCTTT. The full variable domain, rest sourced from reference TRBV7-9 and TRBJ1-1, is DTGVSQNPRHKITKRGQNVTFRCDPISEHNRLYWYRQTLGQGPEFLTYFQNEAQLEKSRLLSDRFSAERPKGSFSTLEIQRTEQGDSAMYLCASSMTGGTEAFFGQGTRLTVV.

This chain joins TRBV25-1 and TRBJ2-5; D is undetermined. The CDR3 contains 14 residues. Trimming took off 4 bases at V and 5 bases at J, with 14 bases between the two ends. Germline V lookup: CDR1 MGHDK, CDR2 SYGVNS. The CDR3 DNA sequence: TGTGCCAGCAGTGGAGGACGCCCCAGGGAGACCCAGTACTTC. Encoded protein: CASSGGRPRETQYF.

The CDR3 loop is CASSLVLEAGTGELFF. The CDR3 DNA sequence: TGTGCCAGCAGCTTAGTTTTAGAAGCGGGCACCGGGGAGCTGTTTTTT. V gene TRBV11-3 combines with J gene TRBJ2-2; perhaps TRBD2 as D (6 bases). This CDR3 has 16 residues. Germline assignment: CDR1 SGHNT and CDR2 YENEEA. V lost 1 base and J 4 bases, leaving 13 bases between the germline ends. Full variable domain (remainder filled in from reference TRBV11-3 and TRBJ2-2): EAGVVQSPRYKIIEKKQPVAFWCNPISGHNTLYWYLQNLGQGPELLIRYENEEAVDDSQLPKDRFSAERLKGVDSTLKIQPAELGDSAVYLCASSLVLEAGTGELFFGEGSRLTVL.